The clone carrying this TCR beta chain was recorded many times. Its target is unknown. This sample's TCRbeta library carried unique molecular identifier barcodes. TCRdb recomputed calls from the PCR reads with MiXCR, one row per CDR3 protein. Here the sample spans over 450,000 distinct CDR3 sequences, about 11% being singletons. The data derive from a study of T-cell reconstitution after alpha-beta-depleted transplantation in children. Overall study results and limits: Elevated TCRbeta diversity at day 60 was traced, in some patients, to surviving recipient T cells and thymic progenitors. Several hundred rapidly expanded clones from non-depleted graft cells reportedly supplied alpha-beta T cells about two months post-transplant. One year post-transplant, T-cell counts and diversity were largely derived from T cells produced anew.

The CDR3 is made up of 15 amino acids. The germline CDR1 and CDR2 sequences are LGHNA and YSLEER. V lost 4 bases to trimming and J lost 6 bases, with 16 bases between them. The sequence came from a child younger than 10 with inherited bone marrow failure, due to receive a stem cell transplant. This sequence joins TRBV4-3 and TRBJ2-1, with a weak D call TRBD2 (5 bases). The input for sequencing was PBMCs, taken before TCRalphabeta/CD19-depleted stem cell transplant. The CDR3 bases are TGCGCCAGCAGCCCGGACGGCCTGCGGGTCAATGAGCAGTTCTTC. The encoded protein is CASSPDGLRVNEQFF.